The source of this TCR beta chain is a study of PD-L1 blockade in urothelial cancer. Overall study context: T cells were recovered from blood samples at a median of approximately 150,000.

Described time point: pretreatment peripheral blood. TCRdb keeps only in-frame clones here, not all; method: immunoSEQ multiplex PCR. Of 70,000 or so clones listed, roughly 90% are singletons. CDR1 and CDR2 (germline): MDHEN, SYDVKM. This CDR3 comprises 16 residues. Germline trimming cut 2 bases from V and 8 bases from J; bases unmatched to any gene: 8. The genes are TRBV28 and TRBJ1-4; 10 bases match TRBD1. Sample: PBMCs, taken around atezolizumab (anti-PD-L1) treatment. The receptor's source is a man between 65 and 79 years old with urothelial cancer. The CDR3 DNA follows: TGTGCCAGCAGTTTAGGCTCCGGGACAGGGGAGGAAAAACTGTTTTTT. This sequence encodes CASSLGSGTGEEKLFF. The full variable domain, with the rest looked up from reference TRBV28 and TRBJ1-4, is DVKVTQSSRYLVKRTGEKVFLECVQDMDHENMFWYRQDPGLGLRLIYFSYDVKMKEKGDIPEGYSVSREKKERFSLILESASTNQTSMYLCASSLGSGTGEEKLFFGSGTQLSVL.